These 29 T cell receptor beta chains share one sample of origin, sequenced in a study of blood T cell repertoires in COVID-19 (dated by TCRdb to 2019 to 2021). Library prep was done by the immunoSEQ multiplex PCR assay. In its TCRdb copy, this immuneACCESS table keeps in-frame sequences only and misses some clones. Where compared with another copy, unresolved V genes explain less than half of these, and the others have no known cause. Recorded for this sample are 130,000 or so clones; about 91% of them occurred a single time. Jointly, the top ten make up 1.5% of the sample. Sequenced: peripheral blood. These receptor sequences come from a woman aged 60-70 years with acute or convalescent COVID-19.

V and J are TRBV9 and TRBJ2-7; tentative D call: TRBD2 (5 bases). This CDR3 spans 15 amino acids. V gave up 0 bases and J gave up 0 bases, with 10 bases separating them. CDR1 and CDR2 from the germline V gene are SGDLS and YYNGEE. The CDR3 protein is CASSVAEGYSYEQYF. The DNA for the CDR3 is TGTGCCAGCAGCGTAGCTGAGGGATACTCCTACGAGCAGTACTTC. Looking up the rest from reference TRBV9 and TRBJ2-7 gives the full variable domain: DSGVTQTPKHLITATGQRVTLRCSPRSGDLSVYWYQQSLDQGLQFLIQYYNGEERAKGNILERFSAQQFPDLHSELNLSSLELGDSALYFCASSVAEGYSYEQYFGPGTRLTVT.

This chain uses TRBV5-1 with TRBJ1-6, with D possibly TRBD1 on 6 matching bases. CDR3 size: 15 residues. Trimming took 0 bases from V and 8 from J, leaving 12 bases between them. Germline V gene sequence: CDR1 SGHRS, CDR2 YFSETQ. CDR3 residues: CASSLDGGKDSPLHF. In DNA, the CDR3 is TGCGCCAGCAGCTTGGATGGGGGCAAGGATTCACCCCTCCACTTT.

The gene calls are TRBV18 and TRBJ1-2; a possible D gene is TRBD1 (5 bases). Germline lookup yields CDR1 KGHSH and CDR2 LQKENI. The CDR3 length is 13 residues. With 1 base removed from V and 6 bases from J, the gap between germline ends came to 9 bases. CDR3 nucleotides: TGTGCCAGCTCACCACAGGGGCGCAATGGCTACACCTTC. Translated, it gives CASSPQGRNGYTF.

The chain joins TRBV9 to TRBJ2-1; D call uncertain. This CDR3 comprises 16 residues. CDR1 SGDLS and CDR2 YYNGEE come from the germline V gene. The V end lost 4 bases, the J end lost 5 bases, and 19 bases lay between the germline ends. The CDR3 DNA reads as TGTGCCAGCAGCTCCACAGTCCCGGAAGTCCACAATGAGCAGTTCTTC. The encoded protein is CASSSTVPEVHNEQFF.

The chain recombines TRBV18 with TRBJ1-5; tentatively, D is TRBD1 (6 bases). Per germline, CDR1 KGHSH and CDR2 LQKENI. V gave up 5 bases and J gave up 7 bases, with 18 bases separating them. The CDR3 length is 15 residues. The CDR3 nucleotides are TGTGCCAGCTCAGGGGACATTAGGATCGGACAGCCCCAGCATTTT. Translated: CASSGDIRIGQPQHF.

The chain recombines TRBV15 with TRBJ1-6; 12 bases are a match to TRBD1. Germline lookup yields CDR1 LNHNV and CDR2 YYDKDF (reference sequence). The V gene end was trimmed by 3 bases and the J gene end by 10 bases; junction bases not matched to a gene: 7. The CDR3 is 16 residues long. The DNA for the CDR3 is TGTGCCACCAGCAGGAGGGACAGGGGGCCGGGATCACCCCTCCACTTT. Protein sequence: CATSRRDRGPGSPLHF.

This clone has just a few counts. The genes are TRBV7-2 and TRBJ1-2, with D unresolved. Deletions cut 1 base from V and 1 base from J, with 7 bases between. Germline CDR1 reads SGHTA; CDR2 reads FQGNSA. The CDR3 runs 14 residues. The CDR3: CASSLVPSNYGYTF. The CDR3 DNA follows: TGTGCCAGCAGCTTAGTCCCCAGTAACTATGGCTACACCTTC.

The gene calls are TRBV18 and TRBJ2-7; 7 nucleotides line up with TRBD1. The CDR3 length is 15 residues. Trimming at V came to 3 bases and at J to 1 base, leaving 6 bases not matched to a gene. Per the germline V gene, CDR1 is KGHSH and CDR2 is LQKENI. The CDR3 DNA sequence: TGTGCCAGCTCACCCTCTAGACAGGGATCCTACGAGCAGTACTTC. This encodes CASSPSRQGSYEQYF.

The chain couples TRBV7-9 to TRBJ2-7, with 12 positions matching TRBD2. V lost 5 bases and J lost 6; bases outside the gene matches: 11. CDR3 length: 16 residues. In germline, CDR1 is SEHNR, CDR2 FQNEAQ (reference sequence). CDR3 residues: CASSPRLAGGLVEQYF. As DNA, the CDR3 is TGTGCCAGCAGCCCCCGGCTAGCGGGGGGGCTTGTCGAGCAGTACTTC.

In its sample, this clone was seen once. The genes are TRBV28 and TRBJ1-1, with D possibly matching TRBD1 (5 bases). The CDR3 runs 13 residues. Trimming took off 8 bases at V and 3 bases at J, with 13 bases between the two ends. Germline V gene lookup returns CDR1 MDHEN and CDR2 SYDVKM. CDR3: CASFRADHTEAFF. In nucleotides, the CDR3 is TGTGCCAGCTTCAGGGCCGATCACACTGAAGCTTTCTTT. The whole variable domain, remainder taken from reference TRBV28 and TRBJ1-1, is DVKVTQSSRYLVKRTGEKVFLECVQDMDHENMFWYRQDPGLGLRLIYFSYDVKMKEKGDIPEGYSVSREKKERFSLILESASTNQTSMYLCASFRADHTEAFFGQGTRLTVV.

This sequence joins TRBV18 and TRBJ2-7; TRBD2 agrees at 12 bases. Germline V gives CDR1 KGHSH, CDR2 LQKENI. The CDR3 spans 17 residues. V trimming: 0 bases; J trimming: 3 bases; junction bases outside the gene matches: 6. CDR3 sequence (DNA): TGTGCCAGCTCACCACCGTCTAGCGGGGGGGAGTTCTACGAGCAGTACTTC. It yields the protein CASSPPSSGGEFYEQYF. Combining the CDR3 with reference TRBV18 and TRBJ2-7 gives the whole variable domain NAGVMQNPRHLVRRRGQEARLRCSPMKGHSHVYWYRQLPEEGLKFMVYLQKENIIDESGMPKERFSAEFPKEGPSILRIQQVVRGDSAAYFCASSPPSSGGEFYEQYFGPGTRLTVT.

This clone showed up just a few times. V is TRBV27 and J is TRBJ2-3, with a weak D call TRBD2 (5 bases). Germline CDR1 is MNHEY and CDR2 is SMNVEV (reference sequence). V lost 4 bases, J lost 2 bases, and 10 bases lay in between. The CDR3 runs to 14 residues. The CDR3 DNA is TGTGCCAGCAGTTATTTCCGGGACACAGATACGCAGTATTTT. Encoded protein: CASSYFRDTDTQYF.

This clone has a handful of counts. The chain's CDR3 is CASSAQGNYGYTF. Written as DNA, the CDR3 is TGCGCCAGCAGCGCCCAGGGGAACTATGGCTACACCTTC. The gene calls are TRBV4-3 and TRBJ1-2; perhaps TRBD1 as D (6 bases). The V end was cut by 5 bases, the J end by 2 bases, with 9 bases between. Germline V gene lookup returns CDR1 LGHNA and CDR2 YSLEER. The CDR3 runs to 13 residues.

The V call is TRBV6-6, the J call TRBJ2-4, with 7 nucleotides matching TRBD2. The trim removed 5 bases at V and 0 bases at J, leaving 10 bases unmatched. Germline assignment: CDR1 MNHNY and CDR2 SVGAGI (reference sequence). This CDR3 is 17 amino acids long. The CDR3 reads CASSPTRGVAAKNIQYF. The DNA for the CDR3 is TGTGCCAGCAGTCCTACACGGGGGGTTGCAGCCAAAAACATTCAGTACTTC.

The V call is TRBV7-2, the J call TRBJ1-1; unclear D gene. The germline V gene has CDR1 SGHTA and CDR2 FQGNSA. V lost 2 bases and J 3 bases, leaving 7 bases between the germline ends. The CDR3 consists of 13 residues. The CDR3, as DNA: TGTGCCAGCAGCTTAAAACGAGACACTGAAGCTTTCTTT. Its translation is CASSLKRDTEAFF.

The rearrangement joins TRBV19 to TRBJ2-7; 9 positions agree with TRBD1. CDR3 length: 14 residues. The germline V gene encodes CDR1 LNHDA and CDR2 SQIVND (reference sequence). Trimming at V came to 10 bases and at J to 4 bases, leaving 11 bases not matched to a gene. CDR3 nucleotides: TGTGCCACCCGGGACAGGGCGCATTCTTACGAGCAGTACTTC. Translating it yields CATRDRAHSYEQYF.

Written as DNA, the CDR3 is TGTGCCAGCAGTCCCACCCCCGGCGGGGGGGCCTATGGCTACACCTTC. This gives the protein CASSPTPGGGAYGYTF. The chain employs TRBV28 and TRBJ1-2, with D possibly being TRBD1 (6 bases). This CDR3 comprises 16 residues. Germline V gene data show CDR1 as MDHEN and CDR2 as SYDVKM. V was cut by 5 bases and J by 4 bases, with 20 bases left in between.

This clone was observed a few times. V usage is TRBV2 and J usage is TRBJ1-1, with 7 bases identical to TRBD1. The ends lost 5 bases at V and 7 bases at J; junction bases unmatched: 7. The CDR3 sequence is 13 residues long. Germline lookup yields CDR1 SNHLY and CDR2 FYNNEI. The CDR3 loop reads CASSLGQEVEAFF. In DNA, the CDR3 is TGTGCCAGCAGTCTCGGACAGGAGGTTGAAGCTTTCTTT. Complete variable domain (other parts from reference TRBV2 and TRBJ1-1): EPEVTQTPSHQVTQMGQEVILRCVPISNHLYFYWYRQILGQKVEFLVSFYNNEISEKSEIFDDQFSVERPDGSNFTLKIRSTKLEDSAMYFCASSLGQEVEAFFGQGTRLTVV.

J is TRBJ2-5 and V is TRBV5-1; 9 positions agree with TRBD1. Trimming at V came to 1 base and at J to 5 bases, leaving 15 bases not matched to a gene. Germline assignment: CDR1 SGHRS and CDR2 YFSETQ. This CDR3 is 18 amino acids long. The CDR3 loop reads CASSLPAFRDRDWETQYF. The CDR3 DNA reads as TGCGCCAGCAGCTTGCCGGCCTTCAGGGACAGGGATTGGGAGACCCAGTACTTC.

This clone was seen a handful of times. The CDR3 DNA reads as TGCGCCAGCTCTTGGACTAGCGGGGGCGCCGCCAATGAGCAGTTCTTC. This sequence encodes CASSWTSGGAANEQFF. V usage is TRBV5-1 and J usage is TRBJ2-1; the match to TRBD2 covers 13 bases. Looked up from germline, CDR1 is SGHRS and CDR2 is YFSETQ. CDR3 length: 16 residues. The V and J ends lost 7 bases and 6 bases, in that order; junction bases with no gene match: 10.

The chain recombines TRBV7-9 with TRBJ1-1; TRBD1 matches at 9 bases. This CDR3 spans 14 amino acids. The junction had 5 bases not matched to a gene; V was cut back by 5 bases and J by 4 bases. The germline V gene encodes CDR1 SEHNR and CDR2 FQNEAQ (reference sequence). The CDR3 nucleotides read TGTGCCAGCAGCCTTGGACAGGGGATCACTGAAGCTTTCTTT. It translates to CASSLGQGITEAFF.

A single count supports this clone. The chain is built from TRBV27 and TRBJ1-2; 11 positions agree with TRBD1. Germline CDR1 is MNHEY and CDR2 is SMNVEV (reference sequence). V gave up 2 bases and J gave up 5 bases; unmatched junction bases: 10. This CDR3 has 17 residues. The CDR3 spells CASSLNPGQGVRYGYTF. CDR3 sequence (DNA): TGTGCCAGCAGTTTAAACCCGGGACAGGGGGTTAGGTATGGCTACACCTTC.

The gene calls are TRBV7-8 and TRBJ2-1; tentative D call: TRBD1 (6 bases). Trimming removed 5 bases from V and 5 bases from J, with 10 bases in between. Per germline, CDR1 SGHVS and CDR2 FQNEAQ. The CDR3 has 13 residues. The CDR3 nucleotides are TGTGCCAGCAGCACTCGGACAGACAATGAGCAGTTCTTC. It specifies CASSTRTDNEQFF.

J is TRBJ1-5 and V is TRBV28; D is unresolved. This CDR3 has 14 amino acids. Looked up from germline, CDR1 is MDHEN and CDR2 is SYDVKM. Trimming took 5 bases from V and 3 from J, leaving 11 bases between them. The CDR3 bases are TGTGCCAGCAGTCCAACAGAGTTCAATCAGCCCCAGCATTTT. The encoded protein is CASSPTEFNQPQHF.

The chain employs TRBV27 and TRBJ1-5, with D tentatively TRBD1 (6 bases). Trimming cost V 4 bases and J 3 bases, with 19 bases left between them. CDR1 and CDR2 (germline): MNHEY, SMNVEV (reference sequence). This CDR3 spans 17 amino acids. The DNA of the CDR3 is TGTGCCAGCAGTTCCAGGGGAGGGGCCATCAACAATCAGCCCCAGCATTTT. Its translation: CASSSRGGAINNQPQHF.

V usage is TRBV9 and J usage is TRBJ1-2; D is possibly TRBD1 (5 bases). The CDR3 sequence is 13 residues long. Germline CDR1 is SGDLS and CDR2 is YYNGEE. Trimming took off 4 bases at V and 5 bases at J, with 12 bases between the two ends. The CDR3 is CASSSGGGYGYTF. The CDR3 DNA reads TGTGCCAGCAGCTCGGGGGGTGGGTATGGCTACACCTTC.

The DNA of the CDR3 is TGTGCCAGCAGTTACGGGGCGTGGGATACGCAGTATTTT. This codes for CASSYGAWDTQYF. The chain has TRBV6-5 and TRBJ2-3; possibly TRBD1 for D (5 bases). Trimming took off 2 bases at V and 6 bases at J, with 9 bases between the two ends. CDR3 length: 13 residues. CDR1 MNHEY and CDR2 SVGAGI come from the germline V gene.

V and J are TRBV4-2 and TRBJ1-1, with 10 bases that match TRBD1. CDR3 length equals 15 residues. Trimming removed 1 base from V and 1 base from J; junction bases left unmatched: 0. Looked up from germline, CDR1 is LGHNA and CDR2 is YNFKEQ. In DNA, the CDR3 is TGTGCCAGCAGCCAAGGGGACAGGGGGAACACTGAAGCTTTCTTT. Its protein is CASSQGDRGNTEAFF.

This clone has just a few counts. The chain joins TRBV18 to TRBJ1-4; 8 nucleotides line up with TRBD1. The CDR3 is made up of 12 amino acids. V trimming: 6 bases; J trimming: 10 bases; junction bases outside the gene matches: 4. CDR1 KGHSH and CDR2 LQKENI come from the germline V gene. Here the CDR3 DNA reads TGTGCCAGCTCCGGACAGGGCGGAAAACTGTTTTTT. Translated: CASSGQGGKLFF.